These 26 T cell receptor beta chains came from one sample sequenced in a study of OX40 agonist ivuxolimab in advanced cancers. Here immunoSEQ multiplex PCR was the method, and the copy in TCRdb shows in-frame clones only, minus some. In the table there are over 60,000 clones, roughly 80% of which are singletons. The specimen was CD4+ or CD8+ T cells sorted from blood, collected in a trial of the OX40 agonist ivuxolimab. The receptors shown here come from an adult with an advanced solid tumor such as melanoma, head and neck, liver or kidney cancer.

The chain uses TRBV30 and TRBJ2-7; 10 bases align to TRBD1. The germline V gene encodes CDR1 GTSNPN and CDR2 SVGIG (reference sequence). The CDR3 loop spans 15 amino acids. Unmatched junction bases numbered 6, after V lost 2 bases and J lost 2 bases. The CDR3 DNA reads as TGTGCCTGGAGTTCCCTAGGGACAGGGGCCTACGAGCAGTACTTC. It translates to CAWSSLGTGAYEQYF.

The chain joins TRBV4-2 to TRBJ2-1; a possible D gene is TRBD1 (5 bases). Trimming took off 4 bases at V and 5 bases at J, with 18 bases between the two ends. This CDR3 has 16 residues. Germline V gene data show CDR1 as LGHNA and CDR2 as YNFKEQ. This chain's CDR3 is CASSPRGTPTHNEQFF. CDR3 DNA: TGTGCCAGCAGCCCAAGGGGAACTCCCACCCACAATGAGCAGTTCTTC.

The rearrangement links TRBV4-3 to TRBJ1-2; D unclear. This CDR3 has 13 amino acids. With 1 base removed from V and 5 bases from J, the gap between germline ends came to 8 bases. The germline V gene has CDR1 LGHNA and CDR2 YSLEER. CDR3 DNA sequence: TGCGCCAGCAGCCAAGGGGGAGGGTATGGCTACACCTTC. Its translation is CASSQGGGYGYTF.

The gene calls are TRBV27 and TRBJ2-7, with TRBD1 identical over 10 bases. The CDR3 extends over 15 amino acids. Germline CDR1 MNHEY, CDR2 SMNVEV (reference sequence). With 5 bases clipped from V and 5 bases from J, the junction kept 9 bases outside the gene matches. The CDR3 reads CASSPRGTGVNEQYF. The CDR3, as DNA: TGTGCCAGCAGTCCAAGAGGGACAGGGGTAAACGAGCAGTACTTC.

The CDR3: CAWSVQAYNEQFF. CDR3 coding DNA: TGTGCCTGGAGTGTCCAAGCCTACAATGAGCAGTTCTTC. The rearrangement uses TRBV30 and TRBJ2-1; D uncertain. V was trimmed by 0 bases and J by 2 bases, leaving 5 bases between them. The CDR3 is 13 residues long. Germline CDR1 and CDR2: GTSNPN and SVGIG (reference sequence). The variable domain in full, with the rest retrieved from reference TRBV30 and TRBJ2-1, is SQTIHQWPATLVQPVGSPLSLECTVEGTSNPNLYWYRQAAGRGLQLLFYSVGIGQISSEVPQNLSASRPQDRQFILSSKKLLLSDSGFYLCAWSVQAYNEQFFGPGTRLTVL.

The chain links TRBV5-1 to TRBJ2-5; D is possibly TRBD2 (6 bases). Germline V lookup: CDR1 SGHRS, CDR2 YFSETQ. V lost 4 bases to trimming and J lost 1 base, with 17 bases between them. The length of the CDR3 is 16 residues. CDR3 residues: CASSPATSLPQETQYF. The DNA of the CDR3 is TGCGCCAGCAGCCCCGCGACTAGTCTCCCCCAAGAGACCCAGTACTTC.

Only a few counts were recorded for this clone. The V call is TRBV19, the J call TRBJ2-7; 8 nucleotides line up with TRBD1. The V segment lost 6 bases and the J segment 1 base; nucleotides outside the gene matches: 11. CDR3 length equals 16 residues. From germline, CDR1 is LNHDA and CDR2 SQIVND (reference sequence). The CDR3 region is CASSPRDRQMSYEQYF. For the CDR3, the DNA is TGTGCCAGTAGCCCCCGGGACAGGCAAATGTCCTACGAGCAGTACTTC.

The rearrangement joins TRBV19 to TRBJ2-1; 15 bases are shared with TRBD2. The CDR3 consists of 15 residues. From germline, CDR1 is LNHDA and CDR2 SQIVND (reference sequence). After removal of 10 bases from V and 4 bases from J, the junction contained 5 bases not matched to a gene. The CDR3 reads CATRTSGRGYNEQFF. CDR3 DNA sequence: TGTGCCACCAGGACTAGCGGGAGGGGGTACAATGAGCAGTTCTTC.

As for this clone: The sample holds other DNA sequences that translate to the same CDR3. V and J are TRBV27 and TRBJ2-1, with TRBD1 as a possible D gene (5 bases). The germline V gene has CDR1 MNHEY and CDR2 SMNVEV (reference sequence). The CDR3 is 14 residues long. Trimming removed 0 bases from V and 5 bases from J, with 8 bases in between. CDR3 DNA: TGTGCCAGCAGTTTATCGCAGGGCAACAATGAGCAGTTCTTC. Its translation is CASSLSQGNNEQFF.

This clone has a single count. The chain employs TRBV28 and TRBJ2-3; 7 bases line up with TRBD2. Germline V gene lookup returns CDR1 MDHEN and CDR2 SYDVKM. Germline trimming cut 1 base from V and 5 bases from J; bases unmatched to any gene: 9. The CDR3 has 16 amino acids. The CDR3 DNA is TGTGCCAGCAGTTTATATCGGCAGCCGGGAGGAGATACGCAGTATTTT. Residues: CASSLYRQPGGDTQYF.

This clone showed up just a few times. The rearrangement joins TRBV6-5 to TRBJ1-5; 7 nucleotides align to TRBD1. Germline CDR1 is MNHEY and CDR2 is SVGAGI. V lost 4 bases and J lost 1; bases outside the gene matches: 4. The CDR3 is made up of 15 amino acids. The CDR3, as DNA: TGTGCCAGCAGTTTCCACAGGGGCAGCAATCAGCCCCAGCATTTT. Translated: CASSFHRGSNQPQHF.

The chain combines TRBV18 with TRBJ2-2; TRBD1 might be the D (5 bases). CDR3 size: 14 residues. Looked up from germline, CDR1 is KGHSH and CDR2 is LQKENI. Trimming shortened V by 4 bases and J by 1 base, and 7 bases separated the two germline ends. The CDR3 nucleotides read TGTGCCAGCTCACGGACACGGAACACCGGGGAGCTGTTTTTT. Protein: CASSRTRNTGELFF.

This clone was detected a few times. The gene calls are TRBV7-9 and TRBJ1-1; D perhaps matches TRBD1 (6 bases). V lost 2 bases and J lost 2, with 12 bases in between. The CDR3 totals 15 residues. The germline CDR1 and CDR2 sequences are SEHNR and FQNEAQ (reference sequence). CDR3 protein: CASSLPRGYNTEAFF. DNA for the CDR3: TGTGCCAGCAGCTTACCCAGGGGTTACAACACTGAAGCTTTCTTT.

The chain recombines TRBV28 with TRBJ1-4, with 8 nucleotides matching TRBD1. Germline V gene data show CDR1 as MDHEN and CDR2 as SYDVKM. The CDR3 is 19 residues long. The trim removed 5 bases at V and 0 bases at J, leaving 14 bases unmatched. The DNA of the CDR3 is TGTGCCAGCAGTCCGACAAGGGGACAGGTGACGGCAACTAATGAAAAACTGTTTTTT. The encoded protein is CASSPTRGQVTATNEKLFF.

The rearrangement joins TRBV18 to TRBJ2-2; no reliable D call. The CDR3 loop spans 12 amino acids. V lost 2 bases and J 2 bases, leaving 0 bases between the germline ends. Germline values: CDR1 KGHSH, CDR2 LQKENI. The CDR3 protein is CASSPNTGELFF. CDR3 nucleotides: TGTGCCAGCTCACCAAACACCGGGGAGCTGTTTTTT.

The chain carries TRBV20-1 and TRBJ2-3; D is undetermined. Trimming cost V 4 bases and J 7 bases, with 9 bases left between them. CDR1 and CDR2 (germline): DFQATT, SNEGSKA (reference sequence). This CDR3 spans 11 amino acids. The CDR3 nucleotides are TGCAGTGCTATTCCAGGCAATACGCAGTATTTT. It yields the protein CSAIPGNTQYF.

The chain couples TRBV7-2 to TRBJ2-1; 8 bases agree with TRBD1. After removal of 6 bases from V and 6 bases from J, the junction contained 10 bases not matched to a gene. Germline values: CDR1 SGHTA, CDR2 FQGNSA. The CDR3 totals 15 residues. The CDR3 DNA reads TGTGCCAGCAGGAAGAGGGGCCAGGGGGCCAATGAGCAGTTCTTC. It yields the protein CASRKRGQGANEQFF. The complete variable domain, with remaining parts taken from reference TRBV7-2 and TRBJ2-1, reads GAGVSQSPSNKVTEKGKDVELRCDPISGHTALYWYRQSLGQGLEFLIYFQGNSAPDKSGLPSDRFSAERTGGSVSTLTIQRTQQEDSAVYLCASRKRGQGANEQFFGPGTRLTVL.

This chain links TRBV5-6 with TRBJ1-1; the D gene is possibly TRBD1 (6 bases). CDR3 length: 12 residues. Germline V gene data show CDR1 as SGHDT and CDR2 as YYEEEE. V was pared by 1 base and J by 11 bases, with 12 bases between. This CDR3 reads CASSLRSGAAFF. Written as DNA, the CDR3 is TGTGCCAGCAGCTTGCGATCAGGGGCCGCTTTCTTT.

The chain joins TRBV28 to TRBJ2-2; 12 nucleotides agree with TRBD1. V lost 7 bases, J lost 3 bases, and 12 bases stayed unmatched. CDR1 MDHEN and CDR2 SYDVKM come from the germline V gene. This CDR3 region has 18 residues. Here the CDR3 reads CASTSGTGGRGDTGELFF. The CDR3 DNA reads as TGTGCCAGCACCTCCGGGACAGGGGGCCGAGGTGACACCGGGGAGCTGTTTTTT.

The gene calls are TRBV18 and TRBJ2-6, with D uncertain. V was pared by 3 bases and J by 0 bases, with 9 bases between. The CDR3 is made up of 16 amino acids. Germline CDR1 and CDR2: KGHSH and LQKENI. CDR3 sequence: CASSPGGPSGANVLTF. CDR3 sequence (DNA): TGTGCCAGCTCACCGGGCGGCCCCTCTGGGGCCAACGTCCTGACTTTC.

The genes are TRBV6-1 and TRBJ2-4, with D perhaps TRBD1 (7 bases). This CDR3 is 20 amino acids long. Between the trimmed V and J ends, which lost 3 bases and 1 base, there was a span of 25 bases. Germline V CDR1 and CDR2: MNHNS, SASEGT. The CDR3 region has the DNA TGTGCCAGCAGTGACCCCAGGCAGGGCACCAGGGGGGTTGCCAAAAACATTCAGTACTTC. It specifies CASSDPRQGTRGVAKNIQYF.

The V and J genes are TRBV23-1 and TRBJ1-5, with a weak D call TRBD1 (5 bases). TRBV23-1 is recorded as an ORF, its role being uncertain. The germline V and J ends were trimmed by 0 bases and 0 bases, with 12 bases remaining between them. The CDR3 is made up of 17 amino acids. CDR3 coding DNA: TGCGCCAGCAGTCAATCCGGGACCGTAAATAGCAATCAGCCCCAGCATTTT. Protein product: CASSQSGTVNSNQPQHF.

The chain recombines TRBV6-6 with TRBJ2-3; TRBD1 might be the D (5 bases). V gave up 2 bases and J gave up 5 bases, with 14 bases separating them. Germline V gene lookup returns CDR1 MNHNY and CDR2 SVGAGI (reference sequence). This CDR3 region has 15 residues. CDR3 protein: CASSYQGRVGDTQYF. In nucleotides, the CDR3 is TGTGCCAGCAGTTACCAGGGTCGGGTTGGAGATACGCAGTATTTT.

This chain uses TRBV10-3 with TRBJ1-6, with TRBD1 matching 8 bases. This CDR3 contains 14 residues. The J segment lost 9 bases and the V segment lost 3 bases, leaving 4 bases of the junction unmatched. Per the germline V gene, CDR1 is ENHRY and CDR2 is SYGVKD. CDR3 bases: TGTGCCATCAGTGAATCAGGGGGCCGTTCACCCCTCCACTTT. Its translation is CAISESGGRSPLHF.

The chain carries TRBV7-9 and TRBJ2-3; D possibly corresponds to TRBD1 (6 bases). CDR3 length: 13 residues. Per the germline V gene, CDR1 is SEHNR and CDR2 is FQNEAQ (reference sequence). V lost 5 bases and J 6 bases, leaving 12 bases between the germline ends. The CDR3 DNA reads TGTGCCAGCAGCCCAGGGGTTGGGGATACGCAGTATTTT. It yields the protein CASSPGVGDTQYF.

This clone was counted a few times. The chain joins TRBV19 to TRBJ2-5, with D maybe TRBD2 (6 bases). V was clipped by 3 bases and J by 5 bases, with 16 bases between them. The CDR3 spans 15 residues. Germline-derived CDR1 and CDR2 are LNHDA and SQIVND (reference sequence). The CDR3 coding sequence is TGTGCCAGTAGTATCACCCACCGGGCGGGGGAGACCCAGTACTTC. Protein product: CASSITHRAGETQYF.